Included here is one TCR beta chain sequence, with context. This record belongs to a study of blood T cell repertoires in COVID-19. Whole-study context: From the United States, Italy and Spain came samples of acute and convalescent COVID-19. PBMCs, B-cell-depleted T cells, or T cells provided the cDNA or gDNA that made up the material.

The CDR3 extends over 15 amino acids. V lost 7 bases, J lost 0 bases, and 16 bases lay in between. CDR1 LNHDA and CDR2 SQIVND come from the germline V gene (reference sequence). In the original processing: Estimated nucleated cell counts came from reference gene primer amplification. Produced via immunoSEQ multiplex PCR; TCRdb's table is partial and in-frame only. The D gene and trimming were derived from the DNA, and the V and J assignments and clone size from that table. The sample lists some 150,000 clones, approximately 80% occurring once. The rearrangement uses TRBV19 and TRBJ2-7; perhaps TRBD1 as D (6 bases). Sequenced sample: peripheral blood. The receptor comes from a woman aged 45-59 years in a cohort sampled during active or convalescent COVID-19. The CDR3 bases are TGTGCCAGTATCGACTCCCAGGGGAGCTCCTACGAGCAGTACTTC. It specifies CASIDSQGSSYEQYF.